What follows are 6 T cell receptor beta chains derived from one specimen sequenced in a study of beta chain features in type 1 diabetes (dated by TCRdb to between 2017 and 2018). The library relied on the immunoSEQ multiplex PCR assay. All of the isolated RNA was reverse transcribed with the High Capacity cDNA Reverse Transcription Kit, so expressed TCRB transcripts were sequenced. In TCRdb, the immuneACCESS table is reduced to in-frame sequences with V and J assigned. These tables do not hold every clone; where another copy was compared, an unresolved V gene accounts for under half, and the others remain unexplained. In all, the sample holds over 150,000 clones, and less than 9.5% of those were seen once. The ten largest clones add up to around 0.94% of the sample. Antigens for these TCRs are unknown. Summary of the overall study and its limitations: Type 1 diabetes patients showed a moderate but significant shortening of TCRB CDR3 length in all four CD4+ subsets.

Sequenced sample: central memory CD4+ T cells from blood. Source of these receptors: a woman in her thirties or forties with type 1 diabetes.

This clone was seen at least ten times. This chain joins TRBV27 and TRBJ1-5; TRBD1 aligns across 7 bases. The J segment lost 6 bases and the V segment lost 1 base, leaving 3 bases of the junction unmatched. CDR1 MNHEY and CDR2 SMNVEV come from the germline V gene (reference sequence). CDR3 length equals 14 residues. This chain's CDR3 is CASSLLGGGQPQHF. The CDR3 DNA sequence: TGTGCCAGCAGTTTATTAGGGGGCGGTCAGCCCCAGCATTTT.

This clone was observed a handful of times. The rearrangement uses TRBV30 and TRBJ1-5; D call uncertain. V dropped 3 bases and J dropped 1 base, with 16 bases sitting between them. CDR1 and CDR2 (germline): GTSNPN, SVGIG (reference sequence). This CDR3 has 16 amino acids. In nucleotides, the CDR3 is TGTGCCTGGAGGGACCCCGGGCCGGGGAGCAATCAGCCCCAGCATTTT. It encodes CAWRDPGPGSNQPQHF.

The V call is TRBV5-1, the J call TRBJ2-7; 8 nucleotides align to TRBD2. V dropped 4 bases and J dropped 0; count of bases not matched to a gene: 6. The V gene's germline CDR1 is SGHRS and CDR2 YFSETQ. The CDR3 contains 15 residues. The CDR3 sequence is CASSIAGTSSYEQYF. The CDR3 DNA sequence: TGCGCCAGCAGCATAGCGGGGACGAGCTCCTACGAGCAGTACTTC.

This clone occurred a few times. Here the CDR3 DNA reads TGTGCCAGCAGCCAAGAACGCACTGGAAGAGGATACACCTTC. Protein product: CASSQERTGRGYTF. The genes are TRBV14 and TRBJ1-2; no firm D call. The CDR3 extends over 14 amino acids. Trimming removed 0 bases from V and 11 bases from J, with 16 bases in between. Germline V gives CDR1 SGHDN, CDR2 FVKESK.

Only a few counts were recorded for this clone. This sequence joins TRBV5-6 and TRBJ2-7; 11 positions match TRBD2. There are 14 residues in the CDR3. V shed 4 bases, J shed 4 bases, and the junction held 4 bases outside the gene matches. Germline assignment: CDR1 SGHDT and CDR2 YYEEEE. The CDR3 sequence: CASSAGTSGYEQYF. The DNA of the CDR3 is TGTGCCAGCAGCGCCGGGACTAGCGGATACGAGCAGTACTTC.

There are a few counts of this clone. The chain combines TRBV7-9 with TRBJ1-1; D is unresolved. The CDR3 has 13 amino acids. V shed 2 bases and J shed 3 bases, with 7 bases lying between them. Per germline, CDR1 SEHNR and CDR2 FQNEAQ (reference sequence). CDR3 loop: CASSLNGDTEAFF. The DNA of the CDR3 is TGTGCCAGCAGCTTAAACGGGGACACTGAAGCTTTCTTT.